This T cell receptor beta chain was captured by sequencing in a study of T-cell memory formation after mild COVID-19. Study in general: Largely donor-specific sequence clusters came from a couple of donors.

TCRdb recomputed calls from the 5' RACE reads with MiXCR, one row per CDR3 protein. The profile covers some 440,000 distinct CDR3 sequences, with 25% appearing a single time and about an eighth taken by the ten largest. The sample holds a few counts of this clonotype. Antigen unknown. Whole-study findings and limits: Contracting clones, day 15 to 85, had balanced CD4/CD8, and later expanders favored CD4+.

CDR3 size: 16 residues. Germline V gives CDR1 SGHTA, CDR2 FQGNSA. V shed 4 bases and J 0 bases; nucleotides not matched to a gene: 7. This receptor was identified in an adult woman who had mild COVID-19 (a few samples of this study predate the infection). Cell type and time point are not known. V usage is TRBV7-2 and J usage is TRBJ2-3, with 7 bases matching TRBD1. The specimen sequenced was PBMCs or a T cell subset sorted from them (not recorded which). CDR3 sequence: CASSYGTVPSTDTQYF. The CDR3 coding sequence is TGTGCCAGCAGCTATGGGACAGTGCCTAGCACAGATACGCAGTATTTT.